The 14 T cell receptor beta chains below all came from one sample that was sequenced in a study of blood T cell repertoires in COVID-19. Assay used: immunoSEQ multiplex PCR; TCRdb lists only in-frame clones, some missing. Among around 270,000 clones, roughly 90% were seen once, and the ten largest hold almost 2%. Material: peripheral blood. The source is a man aged 25 to 40 with active or convalescent COVID-19.

The chain recombines TRBV6-5 with TRBJ2-5; 9 bases map to TRBD2. The CDR3 totals 15 residues. The germline CDR1 and CDR2 sequences are MNHEY and SVGAGI. With V trimmed by 6 bases and J by 3 bases, 8 bases remained unmatched. The CDR3 sequence is CASRSGGLGKETQYF. The CDR3 nucleotides are TGTGCCAGCAGAAGCGGGGGGCTTGGAAAAGAGACCCAGTACTTC.

J is TRBJ2-1 and V is TRBV18; D is ambiguous. The CDR3 is 12 amino acids. CDR1 and CDR2 (germline): KGHSH, LQKENI. Trimming removed 3 bases at V and 5 bases at J, with 5 bases between. CDR3 loop: CASSPLDNEQFF. CDR3 sequence (DNA): TGTGCCAGCTCACCTCTTGACAATGAGCAGTTCTTC.

V is TRBV10-2 and J is TRBJ2-1; TRBD1 matches at 7 bases. The CDR3 length is 13 residues. The V gene end was trimmed by 8 bases and the J gene end by 4 bases; junction bases not matched to a gene: 5. Germline V gives CDR1 WSHSY, CDR2 SAAADI. The CDR3 coding sequence is TGCGCCAGCCGGGACAGAGAATACAATGAGCAGTTCTTC. Protein product: CASRDREYNEQFF.

The gene calls are TRBV6-6 and TRBJ2-1; 8 bases are a match to TRBD2. V shed 8 bases and J 3 bases; nucleotides not matched to a gene: 6. The germline gives CDR1 MNHNY, CDR2 SVGAGI (reference sequence). CDR3 size: 14 residues. CDR3 nucleotides: TGTGCCAGCGGACCGAGCGGGGGCTACAATGAGCAGTTCTTC. Its translation is CASGPSGGYNEQFF.

This sequence joins TRBV19 and TRBJ2-1; a possible D gene is TRBD2 (5 bases). Germline V gives CDR1 LNHDA, CDR2 SQIVND (reference sequence). V lost 6 bases, J lost 7 bases, and 22 bases lay in between. The CDR3 is made up of 16 amino acids. CDR3 sequence reads: CASSPLATLWENEQFF. The CDR3 DNA sequence: TGTGCCAGTAGCCCTCTGGCCACCCTTTGGGAGAATGAGCAGTTCTTC. Looking up the rest from reference TRBV19 and TRBJ2-1 gives the full variable domain: DGGITQSPKYLFRKEGQNVTLSCEQNLNHDAMYWYRQDPGQGLRLIYYSQIVNDFQKGDIAEGYSVSREKKESFPLTVTSAQKNPTAFYLCASSPLATLWENEQFFGPGTRLTVL.

The CDR3 DNA follows: TGTGCCAGCAGTGACCTTAGTGAAGCTTTCTTT. Translating gives CASSDLSEAFF. V usage is TRBV6-1 and J usage is TRBJ1-1, with D unclear. The length of the CDR3 is 11 residues. Germline CDR1 is MNHNS and CDR2 is SASEGT. V lost 3 bases, J lost 7 bases, and 6 bases lay in between.

This chain uses TRBV5-5 with TRBJ1-2; 7 nucleotides agree with TRBD1. V was pared by 2 bases and J by 4 bases, with 5 bases of the junction left unmatched. Germline CDR1 reads SGHKS; CDR2 reads YYEKEE (reference sequence). The CDR3 sequence is 14 residues long. The CDR3 region is CASSFSWDSYGYTF. As DNA, the CDR3 is TGTGCCAGCAGCTTTTCGTGGGACAGCTATGGCTACACCTTC.

The chain carries TRBV14 and TRBJ2-7; 7 nucleotides match TRBD2. The V segment lost 3 bases and the J segment 4 bases; nucleotides outside the gene matches: 6. Looked up from germline, CDR1 is SGHDN and CDR2 is FVKESK. The length of the CDR3 is 14 residues. In DNA form, the CDR3 reads TGTGCCAGCAGCCAGTGGGACTACTCGTACGAGCAGTACTTC. It translates to CASSQWDYSYEQYF.

The rearrangement joins TRBV7-3 to TRBJ2-5, with TRBD2 matching 7 bases. CDR3 length equals 14 residues. Germline trimming cut 5 bases from V and 4 bases from J; bases unmatched to any gene: 7. Germline CDR1 and CDR2: SGHTA and FQGTGA. The CDR3 DNA reads TGTGCCAGCAGCCAAGCGGGGCGGGGAGAGACCCAGTACTTC. Protein: CASSQAGRGETQYF.

The chain recombines TRBV19 with TRBJ2-7; 9 bases match TRBD1. Germline loops: CDR1 LNHDA, CDR2 SQIVND (reference sequence). The CDR3 is 15 residues long. The trim removed 4 bases at V and 1 base at J, leaving 5 bases unmatched. This CDR3 reads CASSKAGTGSYEQYF. CDR3 DNA sequence: TGTGCCAGTAGTAAAGCCGGGACAGGGTCCTACGAGCAGTACTTC.

This clone has just a few counts. The V call is TRBV19, the J call TRBJ2-3; TRBD2 matches 13 bases. Germline lookup yields CDR1 LNHDA and CDR2 SQIVND (reference sequence). V gave up 7 bases and J gave up 2 bases; unmatched junction bases: 9. This CDR3 has 17 residues. For the CDR3, the DNA is TGTGCCAGTAACGCCCCCGGACTAGCGGGGGCCACAGATACGCAGTATTTT. It specifies CASNAPGLAGATDTQYF.

This sequence joins TRBV1 and TRBJ1-1; TRBD1, the table's D call, was not compared with the DNA. TRBV1 is classified as a pseudogene. The length of the CDR3 is 18 residues. This chain's CDR3 is CTSSPRSGFRGRFAEAFF. The CDR3 nucleotides read TGCACCAGCAGCCCCCGATCGGGTTTCAGGGGGCGATTCGCGGAAGCTTTCTTT.

This chain links TRBV4-2 with TRBJ2-2, with 11 nucleotides matching TRBD2. The length of the CDR3 is 17 residues. With 4 bases clipped from V and 5 bases from J, the junction kept 9 bases outside the gene matches. Germline V CDR1 and CDR2: LGHNA, YNFKEQ. This chain's CDR3 is CASSRETSGVFTGELFF. Here the CDR3 DNA reads TGTGCCAGCAGCCGGGAGACTAGCGGGGTTTTTACCGGGGAGCTGTTTTTT.

This chain connects TRBV13 to TRBJ2-1, with 9 bases fitting TRBD1. V trimming: 0 bases; J trimming: 7 bases; junction bases outside the gene matches: 4. The CDR3 covers 15 residues. Per the germline V gene, CDR1 is PRHDT and CDR2 is FYEKMQ (reference sequence). The CDR3 protein is CASSLGTGQGNEQFF. In DNA form, the CDR3 reads TGTGCCAGCAGCTTAGGCACGGGACAGGGTAATGAGCAGTTCTTC.